These T cell receptor beta chains were read from a single sample in a study of blood T cell repertoires in COVID-19. The table came from immunoSEQ multiplex PCR; TCRdb's copy has only in-frame clones and leaves some out. The profile shows a few hundred thousand clones, more than 75% of them singletons. The specimen sequenced was peripheral blood. These receptors came from a woman between 45 and 65 years old who had recovered from COVID-19. Both conserved end residues are part of each CDR3. D genes are given only for firm matches. A clone size is listed for some rows: how often the clone was seen (once, few, many), or a class if it is expanded.

D: TRBD2; J: TRBJ2-3; size: -; V: TRBV19; DNA: TGTGCCAGTAGTGGGGGCCGGGCTAGCGGGACAGATACGCAGTATTTT; CDR3: CASSGGRASGTDTQYF
D: -; J: TRBJ2-1; size: -; V: TRBV7-9; DNA: TGTGCCAGCAGCTTTCCCCCAGGGGTTGAGCAGTTCTTC; CDR3: CASSFPPGVEQFF
D: TRBD1; J: TRBJ2-2; size: -; V: TRBV24-1; DNA: TGTGCCACCTCCGGGACAGGGGGCATCACCGGGGAGCTGTTTTTT; CDR3: CATSGTGGITGELFF
D: TRBD1; J: TRBJ1-6; size: -; V: TRBV4-3; DNA: TGCGCCAGCAGCCAAGAATTGGCGTTTGCAGGGGGAACTTCACCCCTCCACTTT; CDR3: CASSQELAFAGGTSPLHF
D: -; J: TRBJ1-4; size: many; V: TRBV30; DNA: TGTGCCTGGAGGTTGACGGCAAGCGGTGAAAAACTGTTTTTT; CDR3: CAWRLTASGEKLFF
D: -; J: TRBJ1-5; size: -; V: TRBV19; DNA: TGTGCCAGTAGTATGGCGGGGTGGAATCAGCCCCAGCATTTT; CDR3: CASSMAGWNQPQHF
D: -; J: TRBJ1-5; size: -; V: TRBV9; DNA: TGTGCCAGCAGCGTAGGAAAGAGGAGAGGAGGGCCCCAGCATTTT; CDR3: CASSVGKRRGGPQHF
D: TRBD2; J: TRBJ2-3; size: -; V: TRBV28; DNA: TGTGCCAGCAGTAACCGACTAGCGGGAGCTGATACGCAGTATTTT; CDR3: CASSNRLAGADTQYF
D: TRBD1; J: TRBJ2-6; size: -; V: TRBV28; DNA: TGTGCCAGCAGTTCGGGACAGGGGGCAGCTGGGGCCAACGTCCTGACTTTC; CDR3: CASSSGQGAAGANVLTF
D: -; J: TRBJ2-7; size: -; V: TRBV2; DNA: TGTGCCAGCAGTGGGGACACCGGGATCTACGAGCAGTACTTC; CDR3: CASSGDTGIYEQYF
D: TRBD1; J: TRBJ1-2; size: -; V: TRBV7-9; DNA: TGTGCCAGCAGCGCTCCACAGGGGGCTAACTATGGCTACACCTTC; CDR3: CASSAPQGANYGYTF
D: -; J: TRBJ2-5; size: -; V: TRBV5-6; DNA: TGTGCCAGCAGCTTTGAATTCTCTAGGGGGGGCAAGCAGACCCAGTACTTC; CDR3: CASSFEFSRGGKQTQYF
D: TRBD1; J: TRBJ1-2; size: -; V: TRBV9; DNA: TGTGCCAGCAGTCACAGACAGGGTAGCTATGGCTACACCTTC; CDR3: CASSHRQGSYGYTF
D: -; J: TRBJ2-1; size: -; V: TRBV4-3; DNA: TGCGCCAGCAGCCAAGACCGAGGTCATGAGCAGTTCTTC; CDR3: CASSQDRGHEQFF
D: -; J: TRBJ1-2; size: -; V: TRBV10-3; DNA: TGTGCCATCAGTGAAGCCAGGGGCAACTATGGCTACACCTTC; CDR3: CAISEARGNYGYTF
D: TRBD2; J: TRBJ2-1; size: once; V: TRBV7-2; DNA: TGTGCCAGCAGGCGAGTCAGCGGGAGGACCCAAAGCTCCTACAATGAGCAGTTCTTC; CDR3: CASRRVSGRTQSSYNEQFF
D: TRBD1; J: TRBJ1-4; size: -; V: TRBV30; DNA: TGTGCCTGGAGCCAAGGGACAGGACTTAATGAAAAACTGTTTTTT; CDR3: CAWSQGTGLNEKLFF
D: -; J: TRBJ1-5; size: -; V: TRBV5-8; DNA: TGTGCCAGCAGCCTTGAGGGAGGGCCCGATCAGCCCCAGCATTTT; CDR3: CASSLEGGPDQPQHF
D: TRBD1; J: TRBJ1-2; size: once; V: TRBV7-9; DNA: TGTGCCAGCAGCTTAGGGGACAGGGGCTATGGCTACACCTTC; CDR3: CASSLGDRGYGYTF
D: TRBD2; J: TRBJ2-7; size: once; V: TRBV6-6; DNA: TGTGCCAGCAGGGGACTAGCCGACTACTACGAGCAGTACTTC; CDR3: CASRGLADYYEQYF
D: -; J: TRBJ1-5; size: -; V: TRBV5-8; DNA: TGTGCCAGCAGCTTGGACGGAGTCTATCAGCCCCAGCATTTT; CDR3: CASSLDGVYQPQHF
D: -; J: TRBJ2-7; size: -; V: TRBV7-2; DNA: TGTGCCAGCAGCGGGTCAGGGTTAGGCGAGCAGTACTTC; CDR3: CASSGSGLGEQYF
D: -; J: TRBJ1-2; size: -; V: TRBV4-3; DNA: TGCGCCAGCAGCCAAGAGGGCAGGGTAGTAGATGGCTACACCTTC; CDR3: CASSQEGRVVDGYTF
D: TRBD1; J: TRBJ1-1; size: -; V: TRBV29-1; DNA: TGCAGCGCGTCCCGGGACAGGGACGGAGCTTTCTTT; CDR3: CSASRDRDGAFF
D: -; J: TRBJ2-3; size: -; V: TRBV5-6; DNA: TGTGCCAGCAGCTTGGGAGCCACAGATACGCAGTATTTT; CDR3: CASSLGATDTQYF
D: TRBD2; J: TRBJ2-3; size: -; V: TRBV6-6; DNA: TGTGCCAGCAGGCCTAGCGGGAGTGCAGATACGCAGTATTTT; CDR3: CASRPSGSADTQYF
D: TRBD2; J: TRBJ2-5; size: -; V: TRBV5-4; DNA: TGTGCCAGCAGCTTGACTAGCGGGGGACAAGAGACCCAGTACTTC; CDR3: CASSLTSGGQETQYF
D: -; J: TRBJ2-3; size: -; V: TRBV24-1; DNA: TGTGCCACCAGTGATTTCGGGGATTCTAGCACAGATACGCAGTATTTT; CDR3: CATSDFGDSSTDTQYF
D: -; J: TRBJ1-2; size: -; V: TRBV7-2; DNA: TGTGCCAGCAGCTTAGCAGGGGGAGGGGAGGTCTCTGGCTACACCTTC; CDR3: CASSLAGGGEVSGYTF
D: TRBD2; J: TRBJ2-5; size: -; V: TRBV20-1; DNA: TGCAGTGCTAGTGGATTTTCTAGCGGGGGGTCTCGTGAGACCCAGTACTTC; CDR3: CSASGFSSGGSRETQYF
D: -; J: TRBJ1-1; size: -; V: TRBV12-3/TRBV12-4; DNA: TGTGCCAGCAGTTCCGGAGGGACTGAAGCTTTCTTT; CDR3: CASSSGGTEAFF
D: -; J: TRBJ1-2; size: -; V: TRBV6-5; DNA: TGTGCCAGCAGTTACGACCCTCTACTAAACCAGGGCTACACCTTC; CDR3: CASSYDPLLNQGYTF
D: -; J: TRBJ2-5; size: -; V: TRBV7-9; DNA: TGTGCCAGCAGATCGACAGACGATATAGAGACCCAGTACTTC; CDR3: CASRSTDDIETQYF
D: TRBD1; J: TRBJ1-1; size: -; V: TRBV7-2; DNA: TGTGCCAGCAGCTACCAGGGGGCCGACACTGAAGCTTTCTTT; CDR3: CASSYQGADTEAFF
D: TRBD1; J: TRBJ1-4; size: once; V: TRBV6-2/TRBV6-3; DNA: TGTGCCAGCAGTGACCTGGGGACAGGGGTCGAAAAACTGTTTTTT; CDR3: CASSDLGTGVEKLFF
D: TRBD2; J: TRBJ2-3; size: -; V: TRBV5-1; DNA: TGCGCCAGCAGCTTAGATCCGGGACTAGAGTATACGCAGTATTTT; CDR3: CASSLDPGLEYTQYF
D: -; J: TRBJ2-3; size: -; V: TRBV3-1/TRBV3-2; DNA: TGTGCCAGCAGCCAAGCTGGACAGTCCACAGATACGCAGTATTTT; CDR3: CASSQAGQSTDTQYF
D: TRBD1; J: TRBJ1-3; size: once; V: TRBV2; DNA: TGTGCCAGCAGAGACAGGGACTCTGGAAACACCATATATTTT; CDR3: CASRDRDSGNTIYF
D: TRBD2; J: TRBJ2-2; size: -; V: TRBV7-3; DNA: TGTGCCAGCAGCTTAGAGACTAGCGGTATCGGGGAGCTGTTTTTT; CDR3: CASSLETSGIGELFF
D: -; J: TRBJ1-2; size: -; V: TRBV18; DNA: TGTGCCAGCTCACCAGACGGGGAAATGAATGGCTACACCTTC; CDR3: CASSPDGEMNGYTF
D: -; J: TRBJ1-1; size: -; V: TRBV28; DNA: TGTGCCAGCCAAGGGAGTAGCACTGAAGCTTTCTTT; CDR3: CASQGSSTEAFF
D: -; J: TRBJ2-3; size: -; V: TRBV9; DNA: TGTGCCAGCAGCGTAGATGGCGGGACCTTGGATACGCAGTATTTT; CDR3: CASSVDGGTLDTQYF
D: TRBD2; J: TRBJ2-7; size: -; V: TRBV5-8; DNA: TGTGCCAGCAGCCCTAGACTAGCGGGGGGCAACGAGCAGTACTTC; CDR3: CASSPRLAGGNEQYF
D: -; J: TRBJ2-2; size: once; V: TRBV30; DNA: TGTGCCTGGAGTACAGATTACACCGGGGAGCTGTTTTTT; CDR3: CAWSTDYTGELFF
D: -; J: TRBJ1-5; size: -; V: TRBV19; DNA: TGTGCCAGTATTAGTGGGCAACTCAATCAGCCCCAGCATTTT; CDR3: CASISGQLNQPQHF
D: TRBD1; J: TRBJ2-7; size: -; V: TRBV5-8; DNA: TGTGCCAGCAGCCTGGGACAGGGCTCCTACGAGCAGTACTTC; CDR3: CASSLGQGSYEQYF
D: -; J: TRBJ1-1; size: -; V: TRBV28; DNA: TGTGCCAGCAGGGGAGGGGGGCACCCCGCGAGGGTGAACACTGAAGCTTTCTTT; CDR3: CASRGGGHPARVNTEAFF